The subject of this entry is one T cell receptor beta chain. The data belong to a study of blood T cell repertoires in COVID-19. About the study: Sample material is recorded as cDNA or gDNA derived from T cells, B-cell-depleted T cells, or PBMCs.

The ends lost 4 bases at V and 3 bases at J; junction bases unmatched: 10. Germline CDR1 SGHDT, CDR2 YYEEEE. This CDR3 is built from 16 residues. Seattle cases were enrolled at active infection and followed longitudinally. Authors' methods: Estimated nucleated cell counts came from reference gene primer amplification. Some clones are missing from TCRdb's copy, which holds only in-frame ones; the method was immunoSEQ multiplex PCR. The V and J calls and clone size were taken over from that table, and D and trimming were inferred from the DNA. The table includes over 150,000 clones, roughly 83% detected once.

The chain carries TRBV5-6 and TRBJ2-1; 7 nucleotides line up with TRBD1. This TCR was recovered from a woman between 40 and 55 years old with COVID-19, enrolled during active disease. The sequenced material came from peripheral blood. CDR3 amino acids: CASSPSGTAFYNEQFF. The CDR3 DNA follows: TGTGCCAGCAGCCCTTCCGGGACAGCATTCTACAATGAGCAGTTCTTC.